This T cell receptor (beta chain) was identified during a study of T cell responses to AZD1222 COVID-19 vaccine. Points from the study as a whole: Spike-specific TCR breadth and depth both grew after two AZD1222 doses. Within unmutated variant regions lay the reported targets of nearly half of spike-specific TCRs. Donors were chiefly white British, with a greater number of females, and clonal diversity was perhaps underestimated. CD4 TCRs linked to vaccination spanned spike, dominating at 160-218 and 743-854.

Trimming removed 2 bases from V and 2 bases from J, with 21 bases in between. Germline-derived CDR1 and CDR2 are LNHDA and SQIVND (reference sequence). This CDR3 has 18 residues. Some clones are missing from TCRdb's copy, which holds only in-frame ones; the method was immunoSEQ multiplex PCR. Of roughly 160,000 clones in the sample, 92% were seen once. This clone appeared once. What it binds is not known. V and J are TRBV19 and TRBJ1-2, with D possibly matching TRBD1 (5 bases). The sequence was collected from an adult who received the AZD1222 COVID-19 vaccine. Material: peripheral blood, obtained 28 days after the second AZD1222 dose. The DNA of the CDR3 is TGTGCCAGTAGTATACTCCCCCCCGAGGGAGGGGCGAACTATGGCTACACCTTC. Translating gives CASSILPPEGGANYGYTF.